In its sample, the clone carrying this T cell receptor beta chain ranks as medium-sized (0.01 to 0.1%). The data belong to a study of sequential checkpoint blockade in melanoma. Study-wide background: Both treatment sequences were followed by maintenance nivolumab. Matched biopsies came pretreatment and at week 13 for approximately 21 patients. TCRβ was sequenced from DNA of about a hundred pretreatment tumors.

Treatment described: randomized to nivolumab then ipilimumab (arm A) or the reverse (arm B). No patient had prior DNA-damaging chemotherapy. This CDR3 has 15 residues. Germline CDR1 SGHNT, CDR2 YENEEA. V lost 2 bases and J lost 7; bases outside the gene matches: 4. Sequenced by immunoSEQ multiplex PCR; TCRdb stores in-frame clones only, minus some. Among 7,000 or so clones listed, approximately 22% were seen once. This sequence was found in a human donor with melanoma. V usage is TRBV11-3 and J usage is TRBJ2-2; 10 bases match TRBD2. The specimen comprised tumor tissue (inferred from file names), sampled from a patient given nivolumab and ipilimumab in sequence. CDR3 region: CASSLLAGAGGELFF. CDR3 coding DNA: TGTGCCAGCAGCTTACTAGCGGGGGCGGGCGGGGAGCTGTTTTTT.